The source of this TCR beta chain is a study of blood T cell repertoires in COVID-19. Overall study: Samples of COVID-19 (acute and convalescent) were obtained from the United States, Italy and Spain.

Methods used by the authors: Amplifying reference gene primers gave estimates of nucleated cell counts. Profiling relied on immunoSEQ multiplex PCR, and the TCRdb table lists in-frame clones only, not all of them. The V and J calls and clone size were taken over from that table, and D and trimming were inferred from the DNA. Counted here are roughly 290,000 clones, about 80% occurring once; the ten biggest clones make up roughly 14%. Seattle-derived patients entered the study during active infection and were followed longitudinally. The CDR3 consists of 14 residues. Trimming cost V 0 bases and J 0 bases, with 6 bases left between them. Per the germline V gene, CDR1 is MNHEY and CDR2 is SVGEGT.

The TCR originated in a person aged 65 to 79 with COVID-19, enrolled during active disease. The sequenced sample consisted of peripheral blood. The genes are TRBV6-2 or TRBV6-3 and TRBJ2-7; D is ambiguous. CDR3 residues: CASSYSQNSYEQYF. CDR3 coding DNA: TGTGCCAGCAGTTACTCTCAGAACTCCTACGAGCAGTACTTC.